What follows are 2 T cell receptor beta chains derived from one specimen sequenced in a study of T-cell reconstitution after alpha-beta-depleted transplantation in children. The TCRbeta library was prepared with unique molecular identifiers. TCRdb reprocessed the PCR reads with MiXCR, giving one entry per CDR3 protein. Of approximately 520,000 distinct CDR3 sequences detected, about 33% appear once; the ten largest clones hold around 2.3%. Sample: PBMCs from the stem cell graft donor, taken from the stem cell graft. These receptors were collected from a human donor who donated a stem cell graft to a child with aplastic anemia.

There are a few counts of this clonotype. One end of the junction varies from germline; a read error may be responsible. The chain employs TRBV4-1 and TRBJ2-7; 8 nucleotides line up with TRBD1. CDR3 size: 13 residues. CDR1 and CDR2 (germline): MGHRA, YSYEKL. Written as DNA, the CDR3 is TGCGCCAGCAGCGAAGACAGGGGCTACGAGCAGTACTTC. Translating it yields CASSEDRGYEQYF.

This chain uses TRBV10-1 with TRBJ2-7; D may be TRBD2 (6 bases). V was clipped by 2 bases and J by 9 bases, with 20 bases between them. The CDR3 covers 15 residues. CDR1 and CDR2 (germline): WNHNN, SYGVQD (reference sequence). The DNA for the CDR3 is TGCGCCAGCAGTGAGCCGCTAGCGACGGCCTGTACGCAGTACTTC. It translates to CASSEPLATACTQYF.